The subject of this entry is one T cell receptor (beta chain). The antigen remains unidentified. People who had autoimmune disease history or systemic immunosuppression were excluded. Generated by immunoSEQ multiplex PCR, the TCRdb table keeps only in-frame clones and is missing some. The sample yields under 20,000 clones, 80% to 90% seen once. The CDR3 totals 14 residues. V was shortened by 2 bases and J by 4 bases, with 11 bases between the two germline ends. In germline, CDR1 is LGHNA, CDR2 YNFKEQ. This specimen comes from a study of OX40 agonist ivuxolimab in advanced cancers. The wider study: Three partial responders included one hepatocellular carcinoma patient and two cutaneous melanoma patients.

Study conclusions and caveats: What antigens the expanded peripheral T cells recognized was never established.

The source was CD4+ or CD8+ T cells sorted from blood, collected in a trial of the OX40 agonist ivuxolimab. This sequence originates from an adult with an advanced solid tumor such as melanoma, head and neck, liver or kidney cancer. The genes are TRBV4-2 and TRBJ1-2; D unclear. DNA of the CDR3: TGTGCCAGCAGCCAATCCTCTGGACTCTATGGCTACACCTTC. It specifies CASSQSSGLYGYTF.